These 17 T cell receptor beta chains were sequenced from one sample in a study of blood T cell repertoires in COVID-19 (TCRdb year 2020). Library creation used the immunoSEQ multiplex PCR assay. This immuneACCESS table, as held by TCRdb, lists in-frame sequences with V and J called but not all clones. Of the missing ones, under half trace to an unresolved V gene in checked studies; the others have no known cause. Recorded for this sample are more than 140,000 clones; around 84% of them occurred a single time. In total, the top ten clones hold around 6.7% of the sample. Sequenced material: peripheral blood. The receptors shown here come from a woman in her forties or fifties in a cohort sampled during active or convalescent COVID-19.

The J gene is TRBJ1-1, the V gene TRBV6-5; 11 nucleotides match TRBD1. V trimming: 6 bases; J trimming: 3 bases; junction bases outside the gene matches: 3. CDR1 and CDR2 from the germline V gene are MNHEY and SVGAGI. The CDR3 runs 14 residues. The CDR3 spells CASSGQGAYTEAFF. In DNA, the CDR3 is TGTGCCAGCAGCGGACAGGGGGCTTACACTGAAGCTTTCTTT.

This sequence joins TRBV29-1 and TRBJ2-5, with D maybe TRBD2 (7 bases). Germline CDR1 SQVTM, CDR2 ANQGSEA. V was cut by 1 base and J by 5 bases, with 14 bases left in between. This CDR3 region has 14 residues. CDR3 sequence (DNA): TGCAGCGTTGAAGGTGCGGGGGCCGGGGAGACCCAGTACTTC. Its protein product is CSVEGAGAGETQYF.

J is TRBJ1-5 and V is TRBV2; no clear D gene. Trimming took off 7 bases at V and 2 bases at J, with 12 bases between the two ends. CDR1 is SNHLY and CDR2 is FYNNEI in the germline V gene. This CDR3 is 14 amino acids long. In DNA, the CDR3 is TGTGCCAGCAATCCGGTTTTTGGCAATCAGCCCCAGCATTTT. It encodes CASNPVFGNQPQHF.

The gene calls are TRBV11-2 and TRBJ2-3; TRBD2 aligns across 8 bases. From germline, CDR1 is SGHAT and CDR2 FQNNGV. The CDR3 is 14 residues long. V was clipped by 6 bases and J by 6 bases; unmatched bases: 8. The CDR3 reads CASRRGVARDTQYF. The CDR3 DNA follows: TGTGCCAGCAGGCGGGGGGTCGCAAGGGATACGCAGTATTTT.

This chain uses TRBV12-2 with TRBJ1-1; the DNA was not compared with TRBD1, the D call given in the table. TRBV12-2 is described as a pseudogene. CDR3 length equals 14 residues. Here the CDR3 reads CASRSGQQNTEAFF. CDR3 coding DNA: TGTGCAAGTCGCTCGGGACAGCAGAACACTGAAGCTTTCTTT.

This clone was recorded only once. This rearrangement joins TRBV5-8 to TRBJ2-3, with 11 nucleotides matching TRBD2. The CDR3 loop spans 17 amino acids. Germline V CDR1 and CDR2: SGHTS, YDEGEE. With V trimmed by 2 bases and J by 3 bases, 8 bases remained unmatched. The CDR3 reads CASSLGASGGKTDTQYF. CDR3 DNA sequence: TGTGCCAGCAGCTTAGGGGCTAGCGGGGGGAAGACAGATACGCAGTATTTT.

This clone has only one observation. The chain uses TRBV29-1 and TRBJ2-6; possibly TRBD2 for D (6 bases). Germline-derived CDR1 and CDR2 are SQVTM and ANQGSEA. The CDR3 loop spans 15 amino acids. V gave up 7 bases and J gave up 0 bases, with 13 bases separating them. The CDR3 loop reads CSAGTQSSGANVLTF. CDR3 nucleotides: TGCAGCGCCGGGACTCAGAGCTCTGGGGCCAACGTCCTGACTTTC.

The chain carries TRBV25-1 and TRBJ2-1, with 7 bases fitting TRBD1. The CDR3 has 17 residues. Germline V gene lookup returns CDR1 MGHDK and CDR2 SYGVNS. V shed 4 bases, J shed 5 bases, and the junction held 14 bases outside the gene matches. The CDR3 sequence is CASSVTPGQKGNNEQFF. The CDR3 bases are TGTGCCAGCAGTGTAACACCGGGACAGAAAGGAAACAATGAGCAGTTCTTC. Full variable domain (remainder filled in from reference TRBV25-1 and TRBJ2-1): EADIYQTPRYLVIGTGKKITLECSQTMGHDKMYWYQQDPGMELHLIHYSYGVNSTEKGDLSSESTVSRIRTEHFPLTLESARPSHTSQYLCASSVTPGQKGNNEQFFGPGTRLTVL.

This chain uses TRBV14 with TRBJ2-5; 9 bases agree with TRBD1. Germline V gene sequence: CDR1 SGHDN, CDR2 FVKESK. This CDR3 has 15 residues. V shed 0 bases and J 4 bases; nucleotides not matched to a gene: 3. The CDR3 loop reads CASSQETGGVETQYF. CDR3 coding DNA: TGTGCCAGCAGCCAAGAAACAGGGGGCGTAGAGACCCAGTACTTC.

The chain carries TRBV2 and TRBJ1-5; D remains ambiguous. Per the germline V gene, CDR1 is SNHLY and CDR2 is FYNNEI. V was pared by 6 bases and J by 3 bases, with 9 bases between. The CDR3 totals 13 residues. CDR3 in amino acids: CASSTEANQPQHF. CDR3 nucleotide sequence: TGTGCCAGCAGCACTGAGGCCAATCAGCCCCAGCATTTT.

The genes are TRBV11-3 and TRBJ2-5; D is unresolved. This CDR3 is built from 15 residues. Between the trimmed V and J ends, which lost 3 bases and 1 base, there was a span of 12 bases. Germline V gives CDR1 SGHNT, CDR2 YENEEA. The CDR3 is CASSLVPGPQETQYF. CDR3 DNA: TGTGCCAGCAGCTTGGTTCCGGGTCCCCAAGAGACCCAGTACTTC. Full variable domain (remainder filled in from reference TRBV11-3 and TRBJ2-5): EAGVVQSPRYKIIEKKQPVAFWCNPISGHNTLYWYLQNLGQGPELLIRYENEEAVDDSQLPKDRFSAERLKGVDSTLKIQPAELGDSAVYLCASSLVPGPQETQYFGPGTRLLVL.

The chain employs TRBV7-9 and TRBJ1-2; possibly TRBD1 for D (6 bases). The germline V gene encodes CDR1 SEHNR and CDR2 FQNEAQ (reference sequence). This CDR3 contains 14 residues. V shed 5 bases and J shed 4 bases, with 14 bases lying between them. The CDR3 DNA sequence: TGTGCCAGCAGCGACAGACAGGAAAGCTATGGCTACACCTTC. Its protein is CASSDRQESYGYTF.

The chain joins TRBV18 to TRBJ1-3; D gene uncertain. Germline values: CDR1 KGHSH, CDR2 LQKENI. This CDR3 is 14 amino acids long. V shed 1 base and J shed 2 bases, with 6 bases lying between them. CDR3 residues: CASSPLEAGNTIYF. CDR3 nucleotide sequence: TGTGCCAGCTCACCACTGGAGGCTGGAAACACCATATATTTT.

DNA for the CDR3: TGTGCCAGCAGTTTAAGAGGCTACGAGCAGTACTTC. It codes for CASSLRGYEQYF. V is TRBV12-3 or TRBV12-4 and J is TRBJ2-7; D is unclear. V was cut by 2 bases and J by 3 bases, with 5 bases left in between. The CDR3 sequence is 12 residues long.

The rearrangement joins TRBV20-1 to TRBJ2-3, with D unresolved. The CDR3 runs 11 residues. Germline V gene lookup returns CDR1 DFQATT and CDR2 SNEGSKA (reference sequence). The germline V and J ends were trimmed by 6 bases and 6 bases, with 10 bases remaining between them. CDR3 in DNA: TGCAGTGCCCCCTCCTCCGATACGCAGTATTTT. Translating gives CSAPSSDTQYF.

The rearrangement uses TRBV6-1 and TRBJ2-6, with a tentative D call TRBD1 (5 bases). With 2 bases removed from V and 0 bases from J, the gap between germline ends came to 14 bases. The CDR3 covers 18 residues. Germline loops: CDR1 MNHNS, CDR2 SASEGT. In DNA, the CDR3 is TGTGCCAGCAGTGAAACCCCAGGGCTACCCTCTGGGGCCAACGTCCTGACTTTC. Amino acids: CASSETPGLPSGANVLTF.

This clone was detected only once. V usage is TRBV4-1 and J usage is TRBJ2-1; D not resolved. The length of the CDR3 is 11 residues. Between the trimmed V and J ends, which lost 2 bases and 6 bases, there was a span of 2 bases. Germline CDR1 is MGHRA and CDR2 is YSYEKL. For the CDR3, the DNA is TGCGCCAGCAGCCAACTCAATGAGCAGTTCTTC. Encoded protein: CASSQLNEQFF.